This passage covers 12 T cell receptor beta chains from one sample sequenced in a study of OX40 agonist ivuxolimab in advanced cancers. TCRdb's copy holds only in-frame clones and misses some; the assay was immunoSEQ multiplex PCR. The table lists 79,000 or so clones, roughly 89% of them singletons. The sequences come from CD4+ or CD8+ T cells sorted from blood, collected in a trial of the OX40 agonist ivuxolimab. These receptor sequences come from an adult with an advanced solid tumor such as melanoma, head and neck, liver or kidney cancer.

The J gene is TRBJ2-5, the V gene TRBV11-2, with 15 bases matching TRBD2. J was trimmed by 7 bases and V by 3 bases; bases with no gene match: 6. CDR3 length: 16 amino acids. Germline V lookup: CDR1 SGHAT, CDR2 FQNNGV. CDR3 sequence (DNA): TGTGCCAGCAGCTTCAGGACTAGCGGGAGGGGAGGGACCCAGTACTTC. Residues: CASSFRTSGRGGTQYF. The complete variable domain, with remaining parts taken from reference TRBV11-2 and TRBJ2-5, reads EAGVAQSPRYKIIEKRQSVAFWCNPISGHATLYWYQQILGQGPKLLIQFQNNGVVDDSQLPKDRFSAERLKGVDSTLKIQPAKLEDSAVYLCASSFRTSGRGGTQYFGPGTRLLVL.

The chain joins TRBV21-1 to TRBJ2-3; the table's D call of TRBD1 was not tested on the DNA. TRBV21-1 is assigned pseudogene status. The CDR3 sequence is 17 residues long. This CDR3 reads CASTLKTDSTSTDTQYF. The CDR3 region has the DNA TGTGCCAGCACCCTTAAAACCGACAGTACTAGCACAGATACGCAGTATTTT.

This chain links TRBV6-1 with TRBJ2-3, with 8 bases aligning to TRBD2. Germline lookup yields CDR1 MNHNS and CDR2 SASEGT. Trimming cost V 8 bases and J 0 bases; bases outside gene matches: 4. The CDR3 has 14 residues. The CDR3 is CASVLAASTDTQYF. The CDR3 DNA reads as TGTGCCAGCGTACTAGCGGCTAGCACAGATACGCAGTATTTT.

The J gene is TRBJ1-4, the V gene TRBV7-2; a possible D gene is TRBD1 (5 bases). Germline CDR1 reads SGHTA; CDR2 reads FQGNSA. V was trimmed by 5 bases and J by 0 bases, leaving 10 bases between them. This CDR3 is 15 amino acids long. CDR3 DNA: TGTGCCAGCAGCCTAACAGGCGCAACTAATGAAAAACTGTTTTTT. This gives the protein CASSLTGATNEKLFF.

The genes are TRBV28 and TRBJ1-4, with 9 positions matching TRBD1. The V gene end was trimmed by 6 bases and the J gene end by 0 bases; junction bases not matched to a gene: 2. Looked up from germline, CDR1 is MDHEN and CDR2 is SYDVKM. The CDR3 spans 15 residues. CDR3 bases: TGTGCCAGCAGCCGACAGGGGGCAACTAATGAAAAACTGTTTTTT. This encodes CASSRQGATNEKLFF. Using reference TRBV28 and TRBJ1-4 for the parts outside the CDR3, the full variable domain is DVKVTQSSRYLVKRTGEKVFLECVQDMDHENMFWYRQDPGLGLRLIYFSYDVKMKEKGDIPEGYSVSREKKERFSLILESASTNQTSMYLCASSRQGATNEKLFFGSGTQLSVL.

The chain recombines TRBV28 with TRBJ1-2; no definite D call. Germline values: CDR1 MDHEN, CDR2 SYDVKM. The CDR3 consists of 12 residues. Trimming shortened V by 6 bases and J by 7 bases, and 12 bases separated the two germline ends. CDR3 nucleotides: TGTGCCAGCAGCGGCACTGCGGGTGGCTACACCTTC. Protein sequence: CASSGTAGGYTF.

This clone was seen a single time. This chain connects TRBV19 to TRBJ1-5, with D maybe TRBD1 (5 bases). This CDR3 has 13 amino acids. Looked up from germline, CDR1 is LNHDA and CDR2 is SQIVND (reference sequence). Trimming removed 5 bases at V and 7 bases at J, with 12 bases between. The CDR3 DNA follows: TGTGCCAGTAGTTCCCAGGGTGGGCAGCCCCAGCATTTT. Translating gives CASSSQGGQPQHF.

A single count supports this clone. V gene TRBV5-1 combines with J gene TRBJ2-7, with 11 positions matching TRBD1. The CDR3 sequence is 14 residues long. In germline, CDR1 is SGHRS, CDR2 YFSETQ. V trimming: 3 bases; J trimming: 5 bases; junction bases outside the gene matches: 4. The CDR3 sequence: CASSSGQGGHEQYF. The CDR3 DNA sequence: TGCGCCAGCAGCTCGGGACAGGGGGGGCACGAGCAGTACTTC.

The V gene is TRBV9, the J gene TRBJ2-5, with 10 bases identical to TRBD2. The assigned J gene may be wrong: the sequence end matches TRBJ2-7 better. Germline CDR1 and CDR2: SGDLS and YYNGEE. This CDR3 is built from 15 residues. This CDR3 is CASSLLAGSSYEQYF. In DNA, the CDR3 is TGTGCCAGCAGCTTACTAGCGGGGAGCTCCTACGAGCAGTACTTC.

CDR3 sequence reads: CASSAQGGGNQPQHF. The CDR3, as DNA: TGTGCCAGCAGCGCCCAAGGGGGAGGGAATCAGCCCCAGCATTTT. The chain uses TRBV5-5 and TRBJ1-5, with TRBD1 as a possible D gene (6 bases). Per the germline V gene, CDR1 is SGHKS and CDR2 is YYEKEE (reference sequence). Trimming shortened V by 4 bases and J by 4 bases, and 15 bases separated the two germline ends. The CDR3 has 15 amino acids.

In its sample, this clone is medium-sized. The V call is TRBV2, the J call TRBJ1-2; D not certain. Germline V gene data show CDR1 as SNHLY and CDR2 as FYNNEI. The CDR3 spans 11 residues. The V gene lost 6 bases and the J gene lost 5 bases, with 7 bases spanning the gap. CDR3 residues: CASSVGYGYTF. Here the CDR3 DNA reads TGTGCCAGCAGCGTGGGTTATGGCTACACCTTC.

The chain couples TRBV7-2 to TRBJ1-5; 8 positions agree with TRBD1. The CDR3 runs to 14 residues. The trim removed 5 bases at V and 3 bases at J, leaving 3 bases unmatched. The V gene's germline CDR1 is SGHTA and CDR2 FQGNSA. CDR3 in DNA: TGTGCCAGCAGCAAACAGGGGGTCAATCAGCCCCAGCATTTT. Protein: CASSKQGVNQPQHF.